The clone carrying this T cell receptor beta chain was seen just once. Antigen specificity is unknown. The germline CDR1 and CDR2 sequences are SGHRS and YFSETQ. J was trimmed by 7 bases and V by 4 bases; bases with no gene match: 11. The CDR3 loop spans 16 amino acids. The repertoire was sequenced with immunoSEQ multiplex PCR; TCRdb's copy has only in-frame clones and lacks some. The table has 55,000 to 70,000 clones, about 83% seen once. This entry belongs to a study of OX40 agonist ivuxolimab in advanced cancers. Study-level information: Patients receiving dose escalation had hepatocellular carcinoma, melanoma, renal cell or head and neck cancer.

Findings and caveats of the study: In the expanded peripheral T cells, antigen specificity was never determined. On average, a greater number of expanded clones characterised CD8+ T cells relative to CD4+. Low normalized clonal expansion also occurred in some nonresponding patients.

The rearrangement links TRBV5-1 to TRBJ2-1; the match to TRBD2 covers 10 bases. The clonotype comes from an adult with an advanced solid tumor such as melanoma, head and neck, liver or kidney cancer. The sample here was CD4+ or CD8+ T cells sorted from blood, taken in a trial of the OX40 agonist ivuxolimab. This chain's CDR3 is CASSQTLAGVGNEQFF. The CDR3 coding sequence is TGCGCCAGCAGCCAAACTCTAGCGGGAGTTGGGAATGAGCAGTTCTTC. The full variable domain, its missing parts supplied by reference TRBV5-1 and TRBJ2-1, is KAGVTQTPRYLIKTRGQQVTLSCSPISGHRSVSWYQQTPGQGLQFLFEYFSETQRNKGNFPGRFSGRQFSNSRSEMNVSTLELGDSALYLCASSQTLAGVGNEQFFGPGTRLTVL.